A selection of T cell receptor beta chains follows, all from one sample in a study of identical twins. MiXCR was run by TCRdb on the 5' RACE reads, yielding one entry per CDR3 protein. The table lists around 680,000 distinct CDR3 sequences, roughly 8% of them singletons. These data also formed part of another study, on yellow fever vaccine responses in identical twins.

Sequencing input: PBMCs. The receptors were gathered from a woman aged 18-30 years in good health. CDR3s include the opening cysteine and the closing phenylalanine or tryptophan. The D gene is left open where the match is weak. Clone size is given for some rows only: seen once, a few or many times, or a class if the clone is expanded.

d_call j_call clone_size v_call cdr3_aa cdr3_nt
. TRBJ1-1 few TRBV5-4 CASTPAVGLGTEAFF TGTGCCAGCACCCCGGCGGTGGGGTTGGGCACTGAAGCTTTCTTT
TRBD2 TRBJ2-1 few TRBV20-1 CSARVQRGYNEQFF TGCAGTGCTAGAGTTCAGCGGGGGTACAATGAGCAGTTCTTC
TRBD1 TRBJ2-1 . TRBV6-6 CASRHGQGNEQFF TGTGCCAGCAGGCACGGACAGGGGAATGAGCAGTTCTTC
TRBD2 TRBJ2-1 . TRBV11-2 CATGERTSGTYNEQFF TGTGCCACCGGGGAACGGACTAGCGGGACTTACAATGAGCAGTTCTTC
TRBD1 TRBJ2-2 once TRBV11-2 CASRIGTENTGELFF TGTGCCAGCAGAATTGGGACAGAGAACACCGGGGAGCTGTTTTTT
. TRBJ1-1 many TRBV3-1 CASSQDSPGSAFF TGTGCCAGCAGCCAAGACAGTCCAGGGTCCGCTTTCTTT
. TRBJ2-6 . TRBV5-5 CASSFNPGSGANVLTF TGTGCCAGCAGCTTTAATCCGGGCTCTGGGGCCAACGTCCTGACTTTC
. TRBJ2-1 few TRBV12-3/TRBV12-4 CASSLPGEGYNEQFF TGTGCCAGCAGTTTACCCGGAGAAGGTTACAATGAGCAGTTCTTC
TRBD1 TRBJ2-7 few TRBV28 CASRTGQGTSYEQYF TGTGCCAGCAGGACCGGACAGGGGACCTCCTACGAGCAGTACTTC
TRBD1 TRBJ1-4 few TRBV5-5 CASSWGQSNEKLFF TGTGCCAGCAGCTGGGGACAGTCTAATGAAAAACTGTTTTTT
. TRBJ1-6 few TRBV6-2/TRBV6-3 CASRTTPRRENSPLHF TGTGCCAGCAGGACGACCCCACGAAGGGAGAATTCACCCCTCCACTTT
TRBD2 TRBJ2-3 . TRBV7-8 CASSLAPGGGKAAWDTQYF TGTGCCAGCAGCTTAGCTCCGGGGGGGGGTAAGGCTGCATGGGATACGCAGTATTTT
. TRBJ2-5 few TRBV21-1 CASRNPGQGRLEETQYF TGTGCCAGCAGAAATCCGGGACAGGGGCGATTAGAAGAGACCCAGTACTTC
. TRBJ1-1 few TRBV14 CASSQAQVAEAFF TGTGCCAGCAGCCAAGCCCAGGTAGCTGAAGCTTTCTTT
TRBD2 TRBJ2-5 . TRBV20-1 CSARDMAGLPRFETQYF TGCAGTGCTAGAGATATGGCGGGACTACCGCGATTTGAGACCCAGTACTTC
. TRBJ2-2 . TRBV3-1 CASSLPSPLRGTGELFF TGTGCCAGCAGCCTGCCGTCTCCGCTAAGGGGGACCGGGGAGCTGTTTTTT
. TRBJ2-7 . TRBV6-1 CASARQVTSYEQYF TGTGCCAGCGCGCGACAGGTAACGTCCTACGAGCAGTACTTC
TRBD1 TRBJ1-1 many TRBV12-3/TRBV12-4 CAGSATGGTEAFF TGTGCCGGCAGTGCAACAGGGGGTACTGAAGCTTTCTTT
. TRBJ2-7 . TRBV4-2 CASSHPDRGEQYF TGTGCCAGCAGCCACCCGGACAGAGGCGAGCAGTACTTC
TRBD1 TRBJ2-1 many TRBV28 CASRAGTGGVRFF TGTGCCAGCAGAGCCGGGACAGGGGGCGTCCGGTTCTTC
. TRBJ1-1 . TRBV6-1 CASRRGPNTEAFF TGTGCCAGCAGACGGGGTCCGAACACTGAAGCTTTCTTT
. TRBJ1-2 few TRBV9 CASSVKEGGNYGYTF TGTGCCAGCAGCGTAAAGGAGGGGGGTAACTATGGCTACACCTTC
. TRBJ1-4 many TRBV10-3 CAIRPDRAGEKLFF TGTGCCATCAGGCCGGACAGAGCGGGGGAAAAACTGTTTTTT
TRBD1 TRBJ1-2 few TRBV27 CASREGTGVGYGYTF TGTGCCAGCAGGGAAGGGACAGGGGTGGGCTATGGCTACACCTTC
. TRBJ2-1 few TRBV5-1 CASSQIRAPITNEQFF TGCGCCAGCAGCCAAATCCGGGCCCCGATCACGAATGAGCAGTTCTTC
TRBD2 TRBJ2-5 many TRBV27 CASSLYGRGWETQYF TGTGCCAGCAGTCTCTATGGGAGGGGTTGGGAAACCCAGTACTTC
. TRBJ2-7 . TRBV7-9 CASIGMGGGEQYF TGTGCCAGCATCGGAATGGGGGGTGGTGAGCAGTACTTC
TRBD2 TRBJ2-1 . TRBV11-2 CASSFRLAGVSYNEQFF TGTGCCAGCAGCTTTAGACTAGCGGGGGTGTCCTACAATGAGCAGTTCTTC
. TRBJ2-7 . TRBV10-3 CAISESDTTYEQYF TGTGCCATCAGTGAGTCAGATACAACCTACGAGCAGTACTTC
. TRBJ2-3 . TRBV12-3/TRBV12-4 CASSLTGLPVGHTTDTQYF TGTGCCAGCAGTTTAACGGGTTTACCCGTTGGACACACCACAGATACGCAGTATTTT
. TRBJ2-5 few TRBV20-1 CSVPATQETQYF TGCAGTGTTCCGGCCACCCAAGAGACCCAGTACTTC
TRBD1 TRBJ2-2 many TRBV29-1 CSVKGAHTGELFF TGCAGCGTTAAGGGGGCGCACACCGGGGAGCTGTTTTTT
. TRBJ2-3 few TRBV2 CASSGRSGRTDMQYF TGTGCCAGCAGTGGGAGGTCAGGGAGGACAGATATGCAGTATTTT
TRBD1 TRBJ2-1 many TRBV15 CATSRRQGAVNEQFF TGTGCCACCAGCAGAAGACAGGGGGCGGTCAATGAGCAGTTCTTC
. TRBJ1-2 few TRBV5-1 CASSLAYSRYGYTF TGCGCCAGCAGCTTGGCGTACTCCCGCTATGGCTACACCTTC
. TRBJ2-2 few TRBV7-8 CASSWRTTGELFF TGTGCCAGCAGCTGGCGAACCACCGGGGAGCTGTTTTTT
TRBD1 TRBJ2-7 few TRBV28 CASSSEQGASYEQYF TGTGCCAGCAGTTCCGAACAGGGGGCCTCCTACGAGCAGTACTTC
TRBD1 TRBJ1-5 . TRBV6-2/TRBV6-3 CASSYSLEDRYQPQHF TGTGCCAGCAGTTACTCGTTGGAGGACAGGTACCAGCCCCAGCATTTT
. TRBJ2-3 few TRBV24-1 CATVESGYTDTQYF TGTGCCACTGTTGAATCCGGATACACAGATACGCAGTATTTT
. TRBJ2-7 . TRBV10-1 CASSGQFADEQYF TGCGCCAGCAGTGGCCAGTTTGCGGACGAGCAGTACTTC
. TRBJ2-7 . TRBV28 CASSLWGDNEQYF TGTGCCAGCAGTTTATGGGGGGATAACGAGCAGTACTTC
TRBD2 TRBJ2-7 few TRBV20-1 CSAIGTSGDPYEQYF TGCAGTGCAATAGGGACTAGCGGGGACCCCTACGAGCAGTACTTC
. TRBJ2-5 few TRBV15 CATSSGLVSAPAETQYF TGTGCCACCAGCAGTGGACTCGTGAGTGCCCCAGCGGAGACCCAGTACTTC
. TRBJ2-7 . TRBV12-3/TRBV12-4 CASSLALQGSSYEQYF TGTGCCAGCAGTTTAGCGCTCCAGGGGAGCTCCTACGAGCAGTACTTC
TRBD2 TRBJ2-2 few TRBV27 CASSKASGISSGELFF TGTGCCAGCAGTAAGGCTAGCGGGATCTCATCCGGGGAGCTGTTTTTT
TRBD2 TRBJ2-7 many TRBV24-1 CATSDIKRVAGASYEQYF TGTGCCACCAGTGATATAAAGCGGGTAGCGGGGGCCTCCTACGAGCAGTACTTC
. TRBJ2-7 . TRBV11-2 CASSLVAGPREQYF TGTGCCAGCAGCTTAGTGGCGGGGCCCCGCGAGCAGTACTTC
. TRBJ2-3 . TRBV3-1 CASSQDRRADTQYF TGTGCCAGCAGCCAAGATCGGCGCGCTGATACGCAGTATTTT
. TRBJ2-5 few TRBV7-2 CASSQRKGALQETQYF TGTGCCAGCAGCCAAAGAAAAGGGGCCCTTCAAGAGACCCAGTACTTC